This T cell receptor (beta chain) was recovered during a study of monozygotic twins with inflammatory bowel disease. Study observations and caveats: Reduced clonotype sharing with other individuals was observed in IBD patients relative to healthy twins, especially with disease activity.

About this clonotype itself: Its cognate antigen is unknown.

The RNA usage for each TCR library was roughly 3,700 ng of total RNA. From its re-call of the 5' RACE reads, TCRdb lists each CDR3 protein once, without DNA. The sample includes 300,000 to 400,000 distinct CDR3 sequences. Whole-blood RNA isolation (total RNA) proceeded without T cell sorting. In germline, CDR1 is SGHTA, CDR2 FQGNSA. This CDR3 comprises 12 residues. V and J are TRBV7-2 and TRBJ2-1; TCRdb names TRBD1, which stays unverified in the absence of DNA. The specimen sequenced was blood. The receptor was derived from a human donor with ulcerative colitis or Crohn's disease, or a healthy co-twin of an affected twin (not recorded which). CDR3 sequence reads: CASSSDLITGFF.